The entry below describes one T cell receptor beta chain. The antigen it binds to is not known. One base away there is no much larger clone; base qualities are not given. This entry is derived from a study of T cell responses to AZD1222 COVID-19 vaccine (dated by TCRdb to the early 2020s). General notes on the study: AZD1222 recipients with second doses at about 4 weeks or about 12 weeks were pooled, because spike-specific TCR depth and breadth did not differ between schedules. A total of approximately 250 trial participants underwent TCR sequencing, of whom 200 to 220 had received two doses of AZD1222 and about 25 had received two doses of the MenACWY control vaccine. Trial participants were enrolled into age subgroups of 18-55, 56-69 and 70-plus years, which contained 148, 28 and 57 TCR-sequenced participants, respectively.

What the research found in general, with its limitations: No day 14 peak-response samples were available, so repertoires were characterized only after the peak T cell response. After two AZD1222 doses, both the breadth and the depth of spike-specific TCRs were significantly higher than at day 0 and than in MenACWY recipients. The 56-69-year group was small, and its depth increase did not reach significance, likely because of low power. The whole spike protein was spanned by vaccine-associated CD4 TCRs, and dominant responses were seen in regions 160-218 and 743-854. Reportedly, close to half of the unique spike-specific TCRs recognized epitopes lying outside the regions that are mutated in the B.1.351 and B.1.1.7 variants. Conclusions about previously exposed vaccinees are limited because only six or seven AZD1222 recipients were SARS-CoV-2 seropositive at baseline. Most participants were white British and females outnumbered males, and the authors suggested that clonal diversity may have been underestimated.

The CDR3 regions of human TCRbeta chains were analyzed by immunosequencing. In the paper's pipeline: Repertoire TCRs were matched against a reference library of SARS-CoV-2-specific TCRs generated with the MIRA antigen-specificity platform. Breadth was defined as the fraction of unique TCRs that were SARS-CoV-2-associated, and depth was defined as the fraction of total T cells that were SARS-CoV-2-associated. Each spike-specific TCR was assigned to its reactive spike region and to a CD4 or CD8 class using the MIRA data. Log10-transformed breadth and depth values were compared by one-way ANOVA with Sidak's multiple comparisons tests. TCRdb re-hosts the immuneACCESS table, in-frame sequences only. Its copies lack some clones; in the studies checked, an unresolved V gene accounts for under half of them, and the cause for the rest is not known. V, J and clone size reflect that table, while D and trimming were determined from the DNA. The sample profile shows about 130,000 clones; roughly 90% of them were found once. Roughly 1.4% of the sample belongs to the ten largest clones.

What this sample's time point label stands for: baseline before first vaccination. Vaccinee samples came from UK trials COV001 and COV002, including a single-blind randomized controlled phase 2/3 trial of AZD1222 (ChAdOx1 nCoV-19) in healthy adults. For TCRbeta chain sequencing, PBMC samples were collected from trial participants at day 0 and at day 28 after the second dose. The CDR3 holds 14 amino acids from the cysteine to the phenylalanine. The sequence is cut down to CDR3 DNA, 42 bases in frame from base 1. Trimming takes 4 bases from V and 5 bases from J, and the germline ends sit 16 bases apart. CDR1 and CDR2 are drawn from the germline V gene: SGDLS, YYNGEE.

The receptor chain draws on TRBV9 and TRBJ2-7; a tentative D call is TRBD2 (6 bases match). This clonotype was obtained from an adult in good health. The input for sequencing was peripheral blood, taken on day 0 of AZD1222 vaccination. In nucleotide form, the sequence is TGTGCCAGCAGCCTCTCGGGCGGGGCGGACGAGCAGTACTTC. This is translated as CASSLSGGADEQYF.